What follows describes a single T cell receptor beta chain. Its specific antigen is unknown. The record has no base qualities; no much larger clone is one base away. The cohort was made up of roughly 670 healthy bone marrow donors. At the time of sampling, all cohort members were nominally healthy, though unrecorded immune exposures were likely present. The donor tested CMV seronegative and was one of the 352 seronegative cohort members. A peripheral blood sample was provided by each donor, and peripheral blood mononuclear cells were used for TCR beta sequencing. The Qiagen DNeasy Blood Extraction Kit was used to extract genomic DNA from the blood cell samples. The data stem from a study of cytomegalovirus exposure and HLA in healthy donors (dated by TCRdb to about 2017). Background for the entire study: According to an earlier analysis of a few hundred of the donors, 150 million to 200 million T cells yielded over 90 million unique TCR beta sequences and around 300 Gb of sequence data. An early release covering roughly 600 HLA-typed donors comprised about 300 gigabases of sequencing data and tens of millions of unique TCR sequences. Of the 350 to 400 genotyped donors, approximately 83% fell in the genetic ancestry cluster associated with self-reported Caucasian donors. The aim of the study was to test whether cataloging public T cell receptors could identify signatures of past pathogen exposure. The study profiled the T cell repertoires of about 720 subjects by immunosequencing and related them to cytomegalovirus serostatus. In addition to the first cohort of 650 to 800 subjects, a separate validation cohort of around 110 different subjects was used. High-throughput TCR immunosequencing, statistical association of individual TCRs with disease status, and machine learning were combined to predict cytomegalovirus infection status. In a later analysis, previously published TCR beta repertoires from hundreds of donors were re-analyzed and high-resolution HLA genotyping was added so that TCR occurrence patterns could be studied. The later analysis used no new phenotypic data to find candidate immune exposures, relying instead on TCR beta sequences and their occurrence across donors. An earlier analysis of about 600 of the donors used high-throughput TCR beta sequencing to judge whether each TCR beta V gene segment behaved as functional or pseudogenic. Donor age, sex, ethnicity and CMV serostatus were collected together with the repertoire data. A later genetic analysis took genome-wide SNP genotypes for about 60% of the roughly 670 donors and used that subset as a discovery cohort. All discovery cohort repertoires had been generated using a single sequencing platform. Class I and class II HLA loci were covered by the typing at four-digit resolution. The number of donors typed differed by locus, with roughly 629-640 for A, B, C, DRB1 and DQB1, around 500 for DQA1, over 600 for DPA1, and approximately 470 for DPB1. Roughly 5 DR-DQ haplotypes were handled as single units for association and clustering, since linkage in the cohort was strong. On average, roughly 200,000 unique TCR beta nucleotide sequences were sequenced per donor among fewer than 500 genotyped donors of the cohort, with 15% to 20% of those sequences being non-productive. What the study reported, not specific to this receptor: Some IMGT-functional V segments, including TRBV6-2 and TRBV6-3, could not be told apart with the 87-base-pair reads, so those segments were excluded. Most TCR sequences were seen in very few donors, while some public TCRs were found in many individuals. The cohort was sequenced for TCR beta chains only, and without alpha or paired-chain data the features that could be detected were limited. According to a later analysis, most CMV-associated TCR beta chains appeared to be HLA-restricted, and the HLA associations seemed to be driven largely by CMV exposure. A total of around 150 TCR beta chains were listed by the study as associated with cytomegalovirus. A further reported finding was that TCR beta sequences accurately predicted the HLA-A and HLA-B alleles for most subjects in the first cohort. Strong co-occurrence of HLA alleles, especially DR and DQ, made assigning TCR associations to individual alleles difficult. Compared with the approximately 670-donor mean, donors in an Asian-associated ancestry cluster had fewer N-insertions in productive TCRs, according to a later genetic analysis. Compared with equally common non-associated chains, HLA-associated TCR beta chains in a later analysis were more clonally expanded and had lower generation probabilities. The sequencing pipeline was judged likely to have produced a cluster of highly shared sequence variants as a technical artifact. At a false discovery rate of 0.05, a later analysis linked around 15,000 TCR beta sequences to specific HLA alleles. Because HLA typing was unavailable for some donors at each locus, only the typed subset was used in association tests. A later analysis found that TCR association rates varied across HLA loci, with DRB1 alleles showing the most associated TCRs and HLA-C alleles the fewest. An association between a missense DCLRE1C variant and V-gene and J-gene trimming of TCR beta chains was found in a later genetic analysis and replicated in an independent cohort. According to a later analysis, parvovirus B19, influenza, CMV and Epstein-Barr virus appeared linked to several top co-occurrence clusters. An earlier analysis of 450 to 750 of the donors showed that most TCR beta V segments appeared in productive rearrangements either about 87% or about 30% of the time, which broadly matched IMGT annotations. In both the original and validation cohorts, the classifier was reported to diagnose cytomegalovirus status with high specificity and sensitivity. A few of the identified cytomegalovirus-associated TCR beta chains were confirmed in vitro to be specific for cytomegalovirus antigens. Immune exposure information for the cohort was limited to CMV serostatus. Sequencing depth was assumed to be roughly uniform across donors in the presence/absence analyses, though that assumption may not hold. The authors suggested that the approach could potentially be generalized to other disease states and immunological phenotypes. Linkage disequilibrium might explain the correlated functional status among segregating V segments, but an unknown experimental factor could not be ruled out. Because counts were too low, approximately 18 rarely observed V segments, including chromosome 9 orphons, were excluded from the earlier analysis of roughly 580 of the donors.

From the cysteine up to the phenylalanine, the CDR3 has a length of 13 residues. The read is trimmed to its CDR3 DNA, 39 bases read in frame from base 1. V is shortened by 7 bases, J by 4 bases, and the region joining them spans 13 bases. CDR1 and CDR2 are drawn from the germline V gene: SGHTA, FQGNSA. The receptor library was made with the immunoSEQ multiplex PCR assay. The multiplex PCR relied on a mix of 60 forward primers for TCR Vbeta segments and 13 reverse primers for TCR Jbeta segments. The CDR3 region of rearranged TCR beta genes was amplified from genomic DNA with a multiplex PCR assay. On the Illumina HiSeq System, the amplified TCR beta libraries were sequenced as 87-base-pair reads. The authors' analysis ran thus. A later analysis tallied around 80 million unique TCR beta chains across the roughly 610 repertoires, and around 10 million of those chains were shared by two or more donors. Raw reads were error-corrected and collapsed into unique sequences with a nearest-neighbor algorithm that merged closely related sequences to remove PCR and sequencing errors. Alignment of CDR3 sequences to IMGT reference sequences was used to assign V, D and J gene segments. Each retained sequence needed at least a six-nucleotide match to both a V gene segment and a J gene segment. A rearrangement was called productive if the CDR3 had no stop codons and remained in frame with V and J, and every other rearrangement was called non-productive. CDR3 was defined by IMGT convention, running from the second conserved V-encoded cysteine to the conserved J-encoded phenylalanine. Sequences without an unambiguous match to a single V gene segment were excluded from the earlier analysis of about 630 of the donors. An earlier analysis of 587 of the donors classified V segments as functional when productive rearrangements were above 56.7% and as segregating when the standard deviation between donors was above 5%. A statistical classification framework was developed to diagnose cytomegalovirus status using the catalog of TCR beta chain sequences. A later analysis assigned V and J genes by comparing TCR nucleotide sequences with IMGT/GENE-DB human TR gene sequences. In a later analysis, CDR3 sequences and most-parsimonious VDJ recombination scenarios were assigned using the TCRdist pipeline. In a later analysis, each TCR beta chain was defined by its CDR3 amino acid sequence together with its V-gene family, and reads lacking a unique V-gene family were excluded. As a way to deal with suspected cross-contamination and a sequencing artifact, a later analysis dropped under 600 nucleotide sequences that were highly shared and had low generation probability. In a later analysis, a clonal expansion index was calculated for each public chain from normalized within-repertoire ranks of inferred template counts. Generation probabilities in a later analysis came from a VDJ recombination model fitted to out-of-frame rearrangements, and those results were checked against IGoR. Hypergeometric tests were used in a later analysis to score TCR-TCR, TCR-HLA and TCR-CMV co-occurrence, with a repertoire-size bias correction applied to the TCR pairs. In a later analysis, false discovery rates were estimated by permuting HLA or CMV assignments 20 times. A later analysis grouped co-occurring TCRs with DBSCAN, adding TCRdist sequence similarity when clustering within HLA-allele-positive subsets. Repertoires with fewer than 30,000 or more than 120,000 public chains were left out of co-occurrence clustering, as were a few repertoires with anomalous nucleotide sharing. TCRdb took over this immuneACCESS table, retaining in-frame rearrangements with V and J assigned. Such tables are incomplete; in checked studies, under half of the missing clones stem from an unresolved V gene, and the remainder is unexplained. V and J calls and clone size are given by that table; D and trimming were obtained from the DNA. The sample includes roughly 190,000 clones, with more than 65% observed a single time. Roughly 1.9% of the sample belongs to the ten largest clones.

This receptor was identified in a woman in her 30s in good health and CMV-seronegative. The specimen was PBMCs. This chain is built from TRBV7-2 and TRBJ1-2; perhaps TRBD1 is the D gene, with 5 bases matching. The CDR3 in this case is CASTQGGAYGYTF. The DNA reads TGTGCCAGCACCCAGGGAGGGGCCTATGGCTACACCTTC.